This record covers a single TCR beta chain. The record originates from a study of shared clonotypes between healthy human individuals. Trimming took off 0 bases at V and 5 bases at J, with 13 bases between the two ends. The CDR3 length is 15 residues. Germline assignment: CDR1 MNHEY and CDR2 SVGAGI. Some clones are missing from TCRdb's copy, which holds only in-frame ones; the method was immunoSEQ multiplex PCR. The sample contains a few million clones, 90% to 95% of which appear only once. V gene TRBV6-5 combines with J gene TRBJ2-5; the D is unclear. The receptor's source is a man aged 18 to 30 in good health. Some clones in this sample may be carry-over from other donors' samples. Sequenced: naive CD4+ T cells from PBMCs. Sample subset: CD45RA+ positively selected. CDR3 bases: TGTGCCAGCAGTTACTCGATCCTGGTACGGGAGACCCAGTACTTC. Encoded protein: CASSYSILVRETQYF.